The rows below give T cell receptor beta chains drawn from one sample of a study of vaccination and CD4 T cells after COVID-19. Antigens of these TCRs are unknown. TCRdb re-derived calls from the PCR reads in MiXCR, one entry per CDR3 protein. Of some 11,000 distinct CDR3 sequences in the sample, roughly half were seen once. The source material was CD4+ T cells from blood, cultured in vitro. These receptors all stem from a human donor who had recovered from COVID-19. The CDR3 runs from the conserved cysteine through the conserved F or W. D genes are given only for firm matches. Some rows mark clone size as missing; the rest say once, few, many or name a class of expanded clone.

V	size	D	J	CDR3	DNA
TRBV28	.	TRBD2	TRBJ2-3	CASMNSGSGPDTQYF	TGTGCCAGTATGAATAGCGGGAGCGGTCCAGATACGCAGTATTTT
TRBV19	.	.	TRBJ2-5	CASSSLDYQETQYF	TGTGCCAGTAGTAGCTTGGACTACCAAGAGACCCAGTACTTC
TRBV7-8	few	TRBD1	TRBJ1-1	CASSLAFGTGFATEAFF	TGTGCCAGCAGCTTAGCGTTTGGGACAGGGTTTGCCACTGAAGCTTTCTTT
TRBV6-2/TRBV6-3	few	.	TRBJ2-7	CASSYRDATYEQYF	TGTGCCAGCAGTTACCGGGACGCTACCTACGAGCAGTACTTC
TRBV10-1	.	TRBD1	TRBJ1-5	CASSWDRRNNQPQHF	TGCGCCAGCAGCTGGGACAGGAGGAACAATCAGCCCCAGCATTTT
TRBV7-2	.	TRBD2	TRBJ2-7	CASSLEGRTSRIGYEQYF	TGTGCCAGCAGCTTAGAAGGGCGGACTAGCCGGATAGGCTACGAGCAGTACTTC
TRBV28	.	.	TRBJ2-5	CASSTPSLASETQYF	TGTGCCAGCAGTACTCCCTCTCTAGCGTCAGAGACCCAGTACTTC
TRBV5-1	.	TRBD1	TRBJ2-7	CASSPGTGGNEQYF	TGCGCCAGCAGTCCCGGGACAGGGGGAAACGAGCAGTACTTC
TRBV20-1	.	.	TRBJ2-7	CSASPGPQGSEQYF	TGCAGTGCTAGTCCGGGCCCTCAGGGGAGCGAGCAGTACTTC
TRBV10-2	few	.	TRBJ2-1	CASSESSRPNNEQFF	TGCGCCAGCAGTGAGAGTTCGAGACCCAACAATGAGCAGTTCTTC
TRBV6-1	few	TRBD1	TRBJ2-7	CASSRDRGPPYEQYF	TGTGCCAGCAGCCGGGACAGGGGGCCTCCCTACGAGCAGTACTTC
TRBV4-1	.	.	TRBJ2-3	CASKANRVSTDTQYF	TGCGCCAGTAAAGCGAACAGGGTTAGCACAGATACGCAGTATTTT
TRBV7-9	few	.	TRBJ1-3	CASSSYGNTIYF	TGTGCCAGCAGCTCCTACGGAAACACCATATATTTT
TRBV7-2	.	.	TRBJ1-3	CASSQQFAGNTIYF	TGTGCCAGCAGCCAACAATTCGCTGGAAACACCATATATTTT
TRBV28	.	TRBD1	TRBJ1-3	CASSGTASGNTIYF	TGTGCCAGCAGCGGGACAGCCTCTGGAAACACCATATATTTT
TRBV10-3	few	TRBD2	TRBJ2-2	CAIGLAGTGELFF	TGTGCCATAGGGCTAGCGGGCACCGGGGAGCTGTTTTTT
TRBV18	.	.	TRBJ2-7	CASSPPGSETYEQYF	TGTGCCAGCTCACCACCCGGTTCAGAGACCTACGAGCAGTACTTC
TRBV6-1	few	.	TRBJ1-1	CASSEASGGGGAFF	TGTGCCAGCAGTGAAGCGTCCGGCGGCGGGGGAGCTTTCTTT
TRBV6-1	.	TRBD2	TRBJ2-7	CASSGRTSGRIYEQYF	TGTGCCAGCAGTGGACGGACTAGCGGGAGAATATACGAGCAGTACTTC
TRBV28	.	TRBD1	TRBJ1-2	CASSPFRDRENGYTF	TGTGCCAGCAGTCCTTTCAGAGACAGGGAAAATGGCTACACCTTC
TRBV6-4	.	TRBD2	TRBJ2-1	CASSDSQRGRDNEQFF	TGTGCCAGCAGTGACTCACAGCGCGGGAGGGACAATGAGCAGTTCTTC
TRBV6-5	few	TRBD2	TRBJ2-3	CASSYPTKGLAGGTDTQYF	TGTGCCAGCAGTTACCCAACTAAAGGACTAGCGGGAGGCACAGATACGCAGTATTTT
TRBV7-9	few	TRBD2	TRBJ2-3	CASSPRTSWDLTDTQYF	TGTGCCAGCAGCCCCCGGACTAGCTGGGATCTCACAGATACGCAGTATTTT
TRBV5-1	.	TRBD1	TRBJ1-5	CASSAEGAGNQPQHF	TGCGCCAGCAGTGCAGAGGGGGCTGGGAATCAGCCCCAGCATTTT
TRBV20-1	.	.	TRBJ1-3	CSAPGGSGNTIYF	TGCAGTGCCCCGGGGGGTTCTGGAAACACCATATATTTT
TRBV5-1	.	TRBD2	TRBJ2-1	CASSWTSGYNEQFF	TGCGCCAGCAGCTGGACTAGCGGGTACAATGAGCAGTTCTTC
TRBV7-8	.	.	TRBJ2-2	CASSTRTGELFF	TGTGCCAGCAGTACCCGCACCGGGGAGCTGTTTTTT
TRBV2	few	.	TRBJ2-2	CASSKDTGELFF	TGTGCCAGCAGCAAGGACACCGGGGAGCTGTTTTTT
TRBV2	.	.	TRBJ2-7	CANSEAGVTTYEQYF	TGTGCCAACAGTGAAGCAGGGGTAACTACTTACGAGCAGTACTTC
TRBV20-1	.	.	TRBJ2-2	CSAKDLFAGELFF	TGCAGTGCTAAGGACCTTTTTGCTGGGGAGCTGTTTTTT
TRBV7-9	few	.	TRBJ2-1	CASSRNTGEQFF	TGTGCCAGCAGCAGAAACACAGGGGAGCAGTTCTTC
TRBV7-9	few	TRBD2	TRBJ2-3	CASSLQAGFTDTQYF	TGTGCCAGCAGCTTACAAGCGGGATTCACAGATACGCAGTATTTT
TRBV19	.	TRBD1	TRBJ1-1	CASKSRDRAFF	TGTGCCAGTAAAAGCCGGGACAGGGCTTTCTTT
TRBV28	.	TRBD2	TRBJ2-7	CARQREGLPCWPEQYF	TGTGCCCGCCAGCGGGAGGGCCTCCCCTGTTGGCCAGAGCAGTACTTC
TRBV20-1	few	.	TRBJ2-3	CSGGEGTDTQYF	TGCAGTGGGGGAGAGGGCACAGATACGCAGTATTTT
TRBV30	.	TRBD1	TRBJ2-7	CAWSVVMGQGLGGSYEQYF	TGTGCCTGGAGTGTAGTAATGGGACAGGGGTTGGGGGGCTCCTACGAGCAGTACTTC
TRBV6-1	.	TRBD2	TRBJ2-1	CASSEPGLGINEQFF	TGTGCCAGCAGTGAACCGGGACTAGGTATTAATGAGCAGTTCTTC
TRBV7-8	.	TRBD1	TRBJ1-2	CASSRRDREYGGYTF	TGTGCCAGCAGCCGACGGGACAGGGAGTACGGGGGCTACACCTTC
TRBV4-2	.	.	TRBJ1-6	CASSQVADTNSPLHF	TGTGCCAGCAGCCAAGTGGCGGACACAAATTCACCCCTCCACTTT
TRBV28	.	.	TRBJ1-5	CASRRFRLSGNQPQHF	TGTGCCAGCCGCCGATTTCGGCTTAGCGGCAATCAGCCCCAGCATTTT
TRBV11-2	.	TRBD1	TRBJ1-5	CASTVGTGSNQPQHF	TGTGCCAGCACGGTCGGGACAGGTTCCAATCAGCCCCAGCATTTT
TRBV7-9	few	.	TRBJ2-5	CASTWGRGETQYF	TGTGCCAGCACCTGGGGTAGGGGAGAGACTCAGTACTTC
TRBV29-1	.	.	TRBJ2-7	CSGQDGNYEQYF	TGCAGCGGCCAGGACGGGAACTACGAGCAGTACTTC
TRBV2	.	.	TRBJ1-1	CASILRGTTEAFF	TGTGCCAGCATCCTCCGGGGGACCACTGAAGCTTTCTTT